This T cell receptor (beta chain) was observed in a study of identical twins. Overall study results and limits: High-abundance cord blood beta clonotypes had fewer insertions; memory repertoires showed none.

TCRdb called the 5' RACE reads again in MiXCR, with one record for every CDR3 protein. The table has approximately 670,000 distinct CDR3 sequences, around 6% seen once. The sample holds a few counts of this clonotype. Its antigen is undetermined. The germline CDR1 and CDR2 sequences are MNHEY and SVGAGI. There are 17 residues in the CDR3. Deletions cut 2 bases from V and 1 base from J, with 14 bases between. Material for sequencing was naive T cells sorted from blood. The chain recombines TRBV6-5 with TRBJ2-2; D is uncertain. This receptor was identified in a young man in good health. CDR3 loop: CASSYPDLALNTGELFF. The CDR3 bases are TGTGCCAGCAGTTACCCTGACCTTGCTCTGAACACCGGGGAGCTGTTTTTT.